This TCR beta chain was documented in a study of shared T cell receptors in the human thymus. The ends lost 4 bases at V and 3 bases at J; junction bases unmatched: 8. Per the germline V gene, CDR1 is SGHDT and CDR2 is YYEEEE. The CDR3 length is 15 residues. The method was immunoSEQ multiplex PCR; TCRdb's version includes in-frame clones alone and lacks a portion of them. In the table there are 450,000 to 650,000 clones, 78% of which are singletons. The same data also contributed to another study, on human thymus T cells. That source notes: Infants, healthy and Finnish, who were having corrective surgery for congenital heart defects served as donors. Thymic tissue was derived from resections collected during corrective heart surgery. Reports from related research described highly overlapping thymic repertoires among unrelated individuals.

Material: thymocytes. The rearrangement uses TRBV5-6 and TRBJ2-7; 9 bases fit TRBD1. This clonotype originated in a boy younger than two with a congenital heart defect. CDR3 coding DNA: TGTGCCAGCAGCCCCTATCACAGGGGGCTCTACGAGCAGTACTTC. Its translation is CASSPYHRGLYEQYF.